The T cell receptor beta chain described here comes from a study of metastatic and nonmetastatic thyroid tumors. Notes on the study in general: Malignant thyroid tumors reportedly had TCR beta diversity that was significantly higher than in benign nodules, in blood and tumor.

CDR3 length: 13 amino acids. Germline V gives CDR1 SGHRS, CDR2 YFSETQ. The ends were cut back, 4 bases at V and 6 bases at J, with 11 bases in the middle. In the source study's methods: The study's classifier, a distant-metastasis tool for papillary thyroid cancer, was built using CDR3 differences across clinicopathological groups. TCRdb reanalyzed the PCR reads via MiXCR. The V and J calls reflect TCRdb's pipeline rather than the authors' work. Among 30,000 to 40,000 clones listed, approximately 31% were seen once. A word on this clone: Its antigen remains unknown.

Not a single patient had been given any form of treatment at any point before undergoing thyroid surgery. This clonotype was obtained from a female donor with papillary thyroid cancer or a benign thyroid nodule (not recorded which). Some clones in this sample may be carry-over from other donors' samples. The chain has TRBV5-1 and TRBJ2-1, with D maybe TRBD2 (6 bases). Sequenced material: tumor tissue. For the CDR3, the DNA is TGCGCCAGCAGCAGTGGAGGGTTCAATGAGCAGTTCTTC. It is translated as CASSSGGFNEQFF.